The text below deals with one T cell receptor (beta chain). Its antigen is currently unknown. The data derive from a study of response to subunit inactivated influenza vaccine. Study-level results: That few new T cells are recruited by each seasonal influenza vaccination was the authors' suggestion.

TCRdb used MiXCR to reprocess the RT-PCR reads, holding one entry per CDR3 protein. The sample contains approximately 500,000 distinct CDR3 sequences, 10% to 15% of which appear only once. There are 14 residues in the CDR3. V lost 5 bases and J 6 bases, leaving 15 bases between the germline ends. CDR1 is MDHEN, CDR2 SYDVKM, per germline. Sequenced material: PBMCs from blood, taken roughly 47 days after vaccination. This chain joins TRBV28 and TRBJ2-3; D perhaps matches TRBD1 (6 bases). The TCR originated in a man aged 45-65 years who received an inactivated influenza vaccine. DNA of the CDR3: TGTGCCAGCAGTCGGGACATTCTTAGCGATACGCAGTATTTT. It specifies CASSRDILSDTQYF.